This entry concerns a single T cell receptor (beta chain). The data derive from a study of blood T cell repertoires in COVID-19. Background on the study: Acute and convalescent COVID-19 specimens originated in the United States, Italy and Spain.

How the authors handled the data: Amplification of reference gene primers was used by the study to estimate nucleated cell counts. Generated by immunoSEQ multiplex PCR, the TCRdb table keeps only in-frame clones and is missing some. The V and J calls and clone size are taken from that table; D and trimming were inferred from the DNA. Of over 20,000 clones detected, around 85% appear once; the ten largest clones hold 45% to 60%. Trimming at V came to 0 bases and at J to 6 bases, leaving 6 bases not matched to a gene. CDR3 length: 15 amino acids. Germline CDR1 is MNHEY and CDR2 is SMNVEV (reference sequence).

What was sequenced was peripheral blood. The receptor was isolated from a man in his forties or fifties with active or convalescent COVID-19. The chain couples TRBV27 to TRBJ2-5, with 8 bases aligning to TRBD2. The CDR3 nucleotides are TGTGCCAGCAGTTTATCCAGCGGGGGATCCAAGACCCAGTACTTC. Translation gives CASSLSSGGSKTQYF.